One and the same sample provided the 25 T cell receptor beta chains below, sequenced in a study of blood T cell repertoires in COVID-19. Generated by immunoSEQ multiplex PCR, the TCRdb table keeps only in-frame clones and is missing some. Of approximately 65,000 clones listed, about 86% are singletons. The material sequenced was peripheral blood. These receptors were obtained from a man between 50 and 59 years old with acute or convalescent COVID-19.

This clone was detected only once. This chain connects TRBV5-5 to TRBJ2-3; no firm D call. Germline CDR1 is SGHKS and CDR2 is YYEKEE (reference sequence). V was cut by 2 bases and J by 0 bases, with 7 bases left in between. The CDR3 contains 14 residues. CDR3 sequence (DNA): TGTGCCAGCAGCTTAGCATATAGCACAGATACGCAGTATTTT. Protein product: CASSLAYSTDTQYF.

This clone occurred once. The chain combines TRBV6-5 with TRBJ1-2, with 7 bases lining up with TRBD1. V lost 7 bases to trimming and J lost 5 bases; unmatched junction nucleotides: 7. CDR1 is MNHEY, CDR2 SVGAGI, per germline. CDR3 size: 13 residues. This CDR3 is CASKSGQPYGYTF. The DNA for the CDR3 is TGTGCCAGCAAGTCGGGACAGCCGTATGGCTACACCTTC.

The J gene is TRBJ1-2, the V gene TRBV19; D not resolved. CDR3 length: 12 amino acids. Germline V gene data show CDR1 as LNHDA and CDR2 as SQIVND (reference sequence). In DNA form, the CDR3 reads TGTGCGGCCGGAGGAGGCAACTATGGCTACACCTTC. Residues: CAAGGGNYGYTF.

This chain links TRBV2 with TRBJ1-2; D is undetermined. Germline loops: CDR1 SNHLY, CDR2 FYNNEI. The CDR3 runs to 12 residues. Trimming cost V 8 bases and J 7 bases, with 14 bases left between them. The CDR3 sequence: CASHRVESGYTF. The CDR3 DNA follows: TGTGCCAGCCACCGGGTGGAAAGTGGCTACACCTTC. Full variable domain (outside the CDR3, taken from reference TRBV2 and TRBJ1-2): EPEVTQTPSHQVTQMGQEVILRCVPISNHLYFYWYRQILGQKVEFLVSFYNNEISEKSEIFDDQFSVERPDGSNFTLKIRSTKLEDSAMYFCASHRVESGYTFGSGTRLTVV.

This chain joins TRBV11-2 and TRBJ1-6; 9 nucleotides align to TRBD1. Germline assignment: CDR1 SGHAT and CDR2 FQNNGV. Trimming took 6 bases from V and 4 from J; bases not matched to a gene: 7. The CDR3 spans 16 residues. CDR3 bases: TGTGCCAGCAGTACACAGGGGGCAATTTATAATTCACCCCTCCACTTT. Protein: CASSTQGAIYNSPLHF.

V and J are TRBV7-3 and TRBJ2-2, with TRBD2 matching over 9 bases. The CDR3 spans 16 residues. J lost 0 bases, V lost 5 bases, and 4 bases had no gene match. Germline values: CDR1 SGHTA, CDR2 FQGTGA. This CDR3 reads CASSRERGANTGELFF. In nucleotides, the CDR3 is TGTGCCAGCAGCCGAGAGCGGGGGGCGAACACCGGGGAGCTGTTTTTT.

The CDR3 nucleotides read TGTGCCAGCAGCTTACAGGTGACTAATGAAAAACTGTTTTTT. Translated: CASSLQVTNEKLFF. V and J are TRBV7-2 and TRBJ1-4; D is unclear. The V gene's germline CDR1 is SGHTA and CDR2 FQGNSA. This CDR3 is 14 amino acids long. V lost 2 bases to trimming and J lost 2 bases, with 6 bases between them.

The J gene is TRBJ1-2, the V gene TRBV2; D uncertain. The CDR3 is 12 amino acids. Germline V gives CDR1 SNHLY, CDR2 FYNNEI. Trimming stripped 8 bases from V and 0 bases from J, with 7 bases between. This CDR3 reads CASFYANYGYTF. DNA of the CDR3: TGTGCCAGCTTCTACGCTAACTATGGCTACACCTTC.

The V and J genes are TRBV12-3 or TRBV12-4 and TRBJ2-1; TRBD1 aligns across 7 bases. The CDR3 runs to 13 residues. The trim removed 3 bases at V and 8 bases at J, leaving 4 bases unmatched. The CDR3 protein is CASSLTGLDEQFF. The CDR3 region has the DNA TGTGCCAGCAGTTTGACAGGGTTGGATGAGCAGTTCTTC.

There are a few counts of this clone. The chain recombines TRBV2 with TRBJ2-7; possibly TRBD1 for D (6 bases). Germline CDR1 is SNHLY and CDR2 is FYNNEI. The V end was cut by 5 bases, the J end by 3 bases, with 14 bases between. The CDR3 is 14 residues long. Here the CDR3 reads CASSFSTGDYEQYF. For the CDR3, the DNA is TGTGCCAGCAGTTTTTCGACAGGAGACTACGAGCAGTACTTC.

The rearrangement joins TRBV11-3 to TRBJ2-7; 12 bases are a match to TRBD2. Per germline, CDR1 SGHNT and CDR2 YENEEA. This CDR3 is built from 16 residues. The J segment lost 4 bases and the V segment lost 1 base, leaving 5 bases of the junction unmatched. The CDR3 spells CASSLGLAGAAYEQYF. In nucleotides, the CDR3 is TGTGCCAGCAGCTTAGGACTAGCGGGAGCGGCTTACGAGCAGTACTTC.

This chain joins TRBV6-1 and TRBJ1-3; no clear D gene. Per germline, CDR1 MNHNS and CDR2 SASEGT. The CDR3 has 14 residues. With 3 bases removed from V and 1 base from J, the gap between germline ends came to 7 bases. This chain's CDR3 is CASSEYISGNTIYF. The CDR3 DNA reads TGTGCCAGCAGTGAGTACATATCTGGAAACACCATATATTTT.

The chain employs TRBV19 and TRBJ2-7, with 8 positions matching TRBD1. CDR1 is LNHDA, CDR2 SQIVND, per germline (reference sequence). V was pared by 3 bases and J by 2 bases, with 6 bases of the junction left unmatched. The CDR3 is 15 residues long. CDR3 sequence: CASSMRTGGTYEQYF. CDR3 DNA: TGTGCCAGTAGTATGAGAACAGGGGGAACCTACGAGCAGTACTTC.

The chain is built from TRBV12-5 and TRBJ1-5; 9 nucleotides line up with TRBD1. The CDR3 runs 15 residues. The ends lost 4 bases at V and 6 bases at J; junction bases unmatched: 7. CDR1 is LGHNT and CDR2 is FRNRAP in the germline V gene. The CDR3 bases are TGTGCTAGTGGTTGGGCCGGGACAGGGTCTCAGCCCCAGCATTTT. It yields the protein CASGWAGTGSQPQHF. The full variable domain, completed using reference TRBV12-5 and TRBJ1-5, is DARVTQTPRHKVTEMGQEVTMRCQPILGHNTVFWYRQTMMQGLELLAYFRNRAPLDDSGMPKDRFSAEMPDATLATLKIQPSEPRDSAVYFCASGWAGTGSQPQHFGDGTRLSIL.

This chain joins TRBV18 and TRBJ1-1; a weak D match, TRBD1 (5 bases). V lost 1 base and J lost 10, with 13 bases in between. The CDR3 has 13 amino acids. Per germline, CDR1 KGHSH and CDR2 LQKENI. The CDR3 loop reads CASSPLVRGTAFF. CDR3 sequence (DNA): TGTGCCAGCTCACCACTGGTAAGGGGAACAGCTTTCTTT.

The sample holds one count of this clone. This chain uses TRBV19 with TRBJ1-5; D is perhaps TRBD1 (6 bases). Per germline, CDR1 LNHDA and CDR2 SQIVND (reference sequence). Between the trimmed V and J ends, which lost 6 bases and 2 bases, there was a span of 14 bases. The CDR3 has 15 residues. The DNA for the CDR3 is TGTGCCAGTAGCCAGGGGATGTGGGGCAATCAGCCCCAGCATTTT. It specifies CASSQGMWGNQPQHF.

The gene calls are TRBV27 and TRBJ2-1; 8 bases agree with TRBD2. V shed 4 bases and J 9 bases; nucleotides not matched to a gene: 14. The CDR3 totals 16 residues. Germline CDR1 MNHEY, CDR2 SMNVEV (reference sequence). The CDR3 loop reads CASSSASGSFISEQFF. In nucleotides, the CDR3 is TGTGCCAGCAGTTCCGCGAGCGGGAGTTTCATCAGTGAGCAGTTCTTC.

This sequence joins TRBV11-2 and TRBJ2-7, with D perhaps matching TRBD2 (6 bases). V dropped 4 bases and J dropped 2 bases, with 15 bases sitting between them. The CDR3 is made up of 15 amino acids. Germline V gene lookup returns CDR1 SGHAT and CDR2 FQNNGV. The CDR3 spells CASSSLSGVTYEQYF. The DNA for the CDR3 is TGTGCCAGCAGCTCCCTTTCGGGGGTGACCTACGAGCAGTACTTC. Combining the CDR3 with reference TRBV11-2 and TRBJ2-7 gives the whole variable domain EAGVAQSPRYKIIEKRQSVAFWCNPISGHATLYWYQQILGQGPKLLIQFQNNGVVDDSQLPKDRFSAERLKGVDSTLKIQPAKLEDSAVYLCASSSLSGVTYEQYFGPGTRLTVT.

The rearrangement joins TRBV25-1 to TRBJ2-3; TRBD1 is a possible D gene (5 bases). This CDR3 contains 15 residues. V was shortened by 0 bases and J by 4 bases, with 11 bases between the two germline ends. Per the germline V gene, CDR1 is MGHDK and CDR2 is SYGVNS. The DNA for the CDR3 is TGTGCCAGCAGTGAATATAGGGGATTTTCAGATACGCAGTATTTT. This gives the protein CASSEYRGFSDTQYF.

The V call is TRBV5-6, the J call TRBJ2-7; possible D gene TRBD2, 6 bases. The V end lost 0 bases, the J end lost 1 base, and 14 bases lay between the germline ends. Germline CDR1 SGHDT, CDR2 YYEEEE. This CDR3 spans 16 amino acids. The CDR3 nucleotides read TGTGCCAGCAGCTTGGCCGAGGAGGGATGGTCCTACGAGCAGTACTTC. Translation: CASSLAEEGWSYEQYF.

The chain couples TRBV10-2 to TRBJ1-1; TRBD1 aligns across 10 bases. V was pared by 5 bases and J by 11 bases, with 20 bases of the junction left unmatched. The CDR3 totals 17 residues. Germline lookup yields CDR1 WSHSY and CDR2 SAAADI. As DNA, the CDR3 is TGCGCCAGCAGTCTCCCCCCGGGGACAGGGGACCCCCCGAGGGCTTTCTTT. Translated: CASSLPPGTGDPPRAFF.

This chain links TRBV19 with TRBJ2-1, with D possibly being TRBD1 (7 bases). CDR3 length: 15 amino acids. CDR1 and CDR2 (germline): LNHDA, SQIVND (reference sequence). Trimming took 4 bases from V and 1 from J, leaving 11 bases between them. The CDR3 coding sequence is TGTGCCAGTAGTAGATCAGGGGGGTCCTACAATGAGCAGTTCTTC. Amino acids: CASSRSGGSYNEQFF. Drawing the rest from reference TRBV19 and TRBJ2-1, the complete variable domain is DGGITQSPKYLFRKEGQNVTLSCEQNLNHDAMYWYRQDPGQGLRLIYYSQIVNDFQKGDIAEGYSVSREKKESFPLTVTSAQKNPTAFYLCASSRSGGSYNEQFFGPGTRLTVL.

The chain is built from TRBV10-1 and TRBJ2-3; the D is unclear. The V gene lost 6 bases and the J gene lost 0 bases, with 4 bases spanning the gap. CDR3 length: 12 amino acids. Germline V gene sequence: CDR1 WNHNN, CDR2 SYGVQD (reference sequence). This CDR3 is CASSYSTDTQYF. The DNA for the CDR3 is TGCGCCAGCAGCTATAGCACAGATACGCAGTATTTT.

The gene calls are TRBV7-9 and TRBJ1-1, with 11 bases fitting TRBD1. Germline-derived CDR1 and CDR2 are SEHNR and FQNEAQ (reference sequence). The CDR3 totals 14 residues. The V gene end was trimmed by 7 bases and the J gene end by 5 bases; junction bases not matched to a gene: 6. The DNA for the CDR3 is TGTGCCAGCACCCTCGGACAGGGGGCAACTGAAGCTTTCTTT. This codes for CASTLGQGATEAFF. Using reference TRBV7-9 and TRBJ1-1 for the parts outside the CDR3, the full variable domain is DTGVSQNPRHKITKRGQNVTFRCDPISEHNRLYWYRQTLGQGPEFLTYFQNEAQLEKSRLLSDRFSAERPKGSFSTLEIQRTEQGDSAMYLCASTLGQGATEAFFGQGTRLTVV.

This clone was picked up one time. The CDR3, as DNA: TGTGCCAGCAGCTACGGACAGGGTTACACTGAAGCTTTCTTT. Translation: CASSYGQGYTEAFF. The rearrangement uses TRBV5-6 and TRBJ1-1; 8 nucleotides agree with TRBD1. This CDR3 region has 14 residues. CDR1 SGHDT and CDR2 YYEEEE come from the germline V gene. J lost 3 bases, V lost 3 bases, and 4 bases had no gene match.